This is a list of T cell receptor beta chains from one sample in a study of cytomegalovirus exposure and HLA in healthy donors. This table comes from immunoSEQ multiplex PCR, and its TCRdb copy is limited to in-frame clones, with some not included. This sample has 100,000 to 120,000 clones, with around 82% found just once. Specimen: PBMCs. These receptor sequences come from a woman in her 30s in good health and CMV-seropositive. Each CDR3 is given with its conserved first and last residue. A D gene is named only where the DNA matches it firmly. A clone size is listed for some rows: how often the clone was seen (once, few, many), or a class if it is expanded.

j_gene: TRBJ2-1
d_gene: TRBD2
abundance: .
v_gene: TRBV15
CDR3aa: CATSREPPGLAGVSYNEQFF
CDR3nt: TGTGCCACCAGCAGAGAACCACCGGGACTAGCGGGAGTCTCCTACAATGAGCAGTTCTTC

j_gene: TRBJ2-7
d_gene: .
abundance: .
v_gene: TRBV13
CDR3aa: CASRQRSAGTYEQYF
CDR3nt: TGTGCCAGCAGGCAGAGGAGCGCGGGCACCTACGAGCAGTACTTC

j_gene: TRBJ1-2
d_gene: .
abundance: .
v_gene: TRBV4-1
CDR3aa: CASSQIGTDQGFNYGYTF
CDR3nt: TGCGCCAGCAGCCAAATCGGGACCGACCAGGGGTTTAACTATGGCTACACCTTC

j_gene: TRBJ1-2
d_gene: .
abundance: few
v_gene: TRBV4-2
CDR3aa: CASSQEEARGGRLGMVYGYTF
CDR3nt: TGTGCCAGCAGCCAGGAAGAGGCTAGGGGGGGGCGGCTGGGAATGGTCTATGGCTACACCTTC

j_gene: TRBJ2-7
d_gene: .
abundance: .
v_gene: TRBV4-1
CDR3aa: CASSNEVEQYF
CDR3nt: TGCGCCAGCAGCAATGAAGTCGAGCAGTACTTC

j_gene: TRBJ2-6
d_gene: .
abundance: .
v_gene: TRBV19
CDR3aa: CASSIGGLGANVLTF
CDR3nt: TGTGCCAGTAGTATAGGGGGGCTTGGGGCCAACGTCCTGACTTTC

j_gene: TRBJ2-1
d_gene: .
abundance: .
v_gene: TRBV2
CDR3aa: CASRATSSYNEQFF
CDR3nt: TGTGCCAGCAGAGCGACTAGCTCCTACAATGAGCAGTTCTTC

j_gene: TRBJ1-5
d_gene: .
abundance: .
v_gene: TRBV7-9
CDR3aa: CASGFAGSNQPQHF
CDR3nt: TGTGCCAGCGGTTTCGCAGGGAGCAATCAGCCCCAGCATTTT

j_gene: TRBJ2-5
d_gene: .
abundance: .
v_gene: TRBV19
CDR3aa: CASSSGQYQETQYF
CDR3nt: TGTGCCAGTAGTAGCGGCCAGTATCAAGAGACCCAGTACTTC

j_gene: TRBJ2-4
d_gene: .
abundance: .
v_gene: TRBV10-2
CDR3aa: CASSTGPKNIQYF
CDR3nt: TGCGCCAGCAGTACTGGGCCTAAAAACATTCAGTACTTC

j_gene: TRBJ2-7
d_gene: TRBD1
abundance: .
v_gene: TRBV5-1
CDR3aa: CASSLARGQGSYEQYF
CDR3nt: TGCGCCAGCAGCTTGGCACGGGGACAGGGGTCCTACGAGCAGTACTTC

j_gene: TRBJ2-7
d_gene: TRBD1
abundance: .
v_gene: TRBV27
CDR3aa: CASSLKGQTVYEQYF
CDR3nt: TGTGCCAGCAGTCTAAAGGGACAGACAGTTTACGAGCAGTACTTC

j_gene: TRBJ2-1
d_gene: TRBD2
abundance: .
v_gene: TRBV11-1
CDR3aa: CASSLGRASGSRNEQFF
CDR3nt: TGTGCCAGCAGCTTAGGGCGAGCAAGCGGGAGTCGGAATGAGCAGTTCTTC

j_gene: TRBJ2-3
d_gene: TRBD2
abundance: once
v_gene: TRBV4-2
CDR3aa: CASSQDRPGLGTQYF
CDR3nt: TGTGCCAGCAGCCAAGATCGGCCGGGACTAGGGACGCAGTATTTT

j_gene: TRBJ1-1
d_gene: TRBD1
abundance: .
v_gene: TRBV5-1
CDR3aa: CASSRQGGNTEAFF
CDR3nt: TGCGCCAGCAGCAGACAGGGCGGGAACACTGAAGCTTTCTTT

j_gene: TRBJ2-7
d_gene: TRBD2
abundance: .
v_gene: TRBV5-1
CDR3aa: CASSAPPGGSRAFSYEQYF
CDR3nt: TGCGCCAGCAGCGCCCCCCCGGGCGGGAGCCGGGCGTTCTCCTACGAGCAGTACTTC

j_gene: TRBJ2-1
d_gene: .
abundance: .
v_gene: TRBV5-1
CDR3aa: CASSPDSPRFDEQFF
CDR3nt: TGCGCCAGCAGCCCTGATAGTCCCCGGTTTGATGAGCAGTTCTTC

j_gene: TRBJ1-2
d_gene: .
abundance: .
v_gene: TRBV9
CDR3aa: CASSVGQEPRGAGYTF
CDR3nt: TGTGCCAGCAGCGTGGGTCAGGAGCCCCGCGGGGCTGGCTACACCTTC

j_gene: TRBJ1-2
d_gene: .
abundance: .
v_gene: TRBV11-2
CDR3aa: CASSLHGDYGYTF
CDR3nt: TGTGCCAGCAGCTTACACGGAGACTATGGCTACACCTTC

j_gene: TRBJ1-5
d_gene: .
abundance: few
v_gene: TRBV30
CDR3aa: CAWSDTRNQPQHF
CDR3nt: TGTGCCTGGAGTGACACGCGGAATCAGCCCCAGCATTTT

j_gene: TRBJ1-1
d_gene: .
abundance: .
v_gene: TRBV7-6
CDR3aa: CASSLDGMGTEAFF
CDR3nt: TGTGCCAGCAGCTTAGACGGGATGGGCACTGAAGCCTTCTTT

j_gene: TRBJ2-7
d_gene: TRBD2
abundance: .
v_gene: TRBV4-2
CDR3aa: CASSPSTSGRDSYEQYF
CDR3nt: TGTGCCAGCAGCCCATCTACTAGCGGGAGGGACTCCTACGAGCAGTACTTC

j_gene: TRBJ1-1
d_gene: .
abundance: few
v_gene: TRBV30
CDR3aa: CAWSVLRTAERTEAFF
CDR3nt: TGTGCCTGGAGTGTCCTGAGGACAGCGGAGCGCACTGAAGCTTTCTTT

j_gene: TRBJ1-6
d_gene: TRBD1
abundance: .
v_gene: TRBV7-9
CDR3aa: CASSLAGTGWNSPLHF
CDR3nt: TGTGCCAGCAGCTTAGCCGGGACAGGGTGGAATTCACCCCTCCACTTT

j_gene: TRBJ2-7
d_gene: .
abundance: .
v_gene: TRBV7-9
CDR3aa: CASSITYEQYF
CDR3nt: TGTGCCAGCAGCATAACCTACGAGCAGTACTTC

j_gene: TRBJ2-1
d_gene: .
abundance: .
v_gene: TRBV6-6
CDR3aa: CASSGPDNEQFF
CDR3nt: TGTGCCAGCAGTGGTCCGGACAATGAGCAGTTCTTC

j_gene: TRBJ1-1
d_gene: .
abundance: .
v_gene: TRBV5-4
CDR3aa: CASSLAGTQNTEAFF
CDR3nt: TGTGCCAGCAGCTTGGCCGGGACTCAGAACACTGAAGCTTTCTTT

j_gene: TRBJ1-2
d_gene: TRBD1
abundance: medium-sized
v_gene: TRBV19
CDR3aa: CASSRQGSYGYTF
CDR3nt: TGTGCCAGTAGTCGACAGGGGAGCTATGGCTACACCTTC

j_gene: TRBJ2-3
d_gene: .
abundance: few
v_gene: TRBV4-2
CDR3aa: CASSQGRGGSDTQYF
CDR3nt: TGTGCCAGCAGCCAGGGCCGTGGGGGCTCAGATACGCAGTATTTT

j_gene: TRBJ1-1
d_gene: .
abundance: .
v_gene: TRBV21-1
CDR3aa: CASSGRHANTEAFF
CDR3nt: TGTGCCAGCAGCGGCCGACACGCTAACACTGAAGCTTTCTTT

j_gene: TRBJ2-7
d_gene: TRBD2
abundance: .
v_gene: TRBV5-8
CDR3aa: CASSLPSGDTYEQYF
CDR3nt: TGTGCCAGCAGCTTGCCTAGCGGAGATACCTACGAGCAGTACTTC

j_gene: TRBJ2-3
d_gene: .
abundance: .
v_gene: TRBV5-1
CDR3aa: CASSLDRTDTQYF
CDR3nt: TGCGCCAGCAGCTTGGACAGGACAGATACGCAGTATTTT

j_gene: TRBJ1-1
d_gene: .
abundance: few
v_gene: TRBV7-6
CDR3aa: CASTPVGLNTEAFF
CDR3nt: TGTGCCAGCACCCCTGTGGGGCTGAACACTGAAGCTTTCTTT

j_gene: TRBJ1-1
d_gene: TRBD1
abundance: .
v_gene: TRBV6-5
CDR3aa: CASSYGTGGLNTEAFF
CDR3nt: TGTGCCAGCAGTTACGGAACAGGGGGCCTGAACACTGAAGCTTTCTTT

j_gene: TRBJ1-1
d_gene: .
abundance: .
v_gene: TRBV9
CDR3aa: CASSPDLNIEAFF
CDR3nt: TGTGCCAGCAGCCCGGACTTGAACATTGAAGCTTTCTTT

j_gene: TRBJ1-4
d_gene: .
abundance: .
v_gene: TRBV30
CDR3aa: CAWSRRRATNEKLFF
CDR3nt: TGTGCCTGGAGTCGCCGACGGGCAACTAATGAAAAACTGTTTTTT

j_gene: TRBJ1-3
d_gene: .
abundance: few
v_gene: TRBV4-1
CDR3aa: CASSQGTPGNTIYF
CDR3nt: TGCGCCAGCAGCCAAGGGACTCCTGGAAACACCATATATTTT

j_gene: TRBJ2-1
d_gene: TRBD1
abundance: .
v_gene: TRBV7-3
CDR3aa: CASSSLTGSGEQFF
CDR3nt: TGTGCCAGCAGCTCTCTGACAGGGAGCGGTGAGCAGTTCTTC

j_gene: TRBJ1-1
d_gene: TRBD1
abundance: .
v_gene: TRBV7-9
CDR3aa: CASRTGGLNTEAFF
CDR3nt: TGTGCCAGCCGGACAGGGGGATTGAACACTGAAGCTTTCTTT

j_gene: TRBJ2-4
d_gene: TRBD1
abundance: .
v_gene: TRBV23-1
CDR3aa: CASSQYDRGYQYF
CDR3nt: TGCGCCAGCAGTCAATATGACAGGGGATACCAGTACTTC

j_gene: TRBJ2-7
d_gene: .
abundance: .
v_gene: TRBV7-8
CDR3aa: CASTDSPSSYEQYF
CDR3nt: TGTGCCAGCACAGACAGCCCAAGCTCCTACGAGCAGTACTTC

j_gene: TRBJ1-5
d_gene: .
abundance: once
v_gene: TRBV30
CDR3aa: CAWSLGVNQPQHF
CDR3nt: TGTGCCTGGAGTTTAGGGGTGAATCAGCCCCAGCATTTT

j_gene: TRBJ2-7
d_gene: .
abundance: once
v_gene: TRBV21-1
CDR3aa: CASSKAHGQREDPYEQYF
CDR3nt: TGTGCCAGCAGCAAAGCCCACGGGCAGCGGGAGGACCCCTACGAGCAGTACTTC

j_gene: TRBJ2-5
d_gene: TRBD2
abundance: .
v_gene: TRBV7-2
CDR3aa: CASSKLAGVETQYF
CDR3nt: TGTGCCAGCAGCAAACTAGCGGGGGTGGAGACCCAGTACTTC

j_gene: TRBJ2-5
d_gene: TRBD2
abundance: .
v_gene: TRBV5-1
CDR3aa: CASSLAMTSGGGYQETQYF
CDR3nt: TGCGCCAGCAGCTTGGCTATGACTAGCGGGGGGGGGTACCAAGAGACCCAGTACTTC

j_gene: TRBJ2-2
d_gene: .
abundance: .
v_gene: TRBV27
CDR3aa: CASRTGNGVTGELFF
CDR3nt: TGTGCCAGCAGAACAGGGAACGGGGTTACCGGGGAGCTGTTTTTT

j_gene: TRBJ1-2
d_gene: .
abundance: few
v_gene: TRBV25-1
CDR3aa: CASSGGGLGIRGYTF
CDR3nt: TGTGCCAGCAGTGGGGGGGGCTTGGGGATCCGGGGCTACACCTTC

j_gene: TRBJ1-2
d_gene: .
abundance: .
v_gene: TRBV4-1
CDR3aa: CASSQSGIIDYGYTF
CDR3nt: TGCGCCAGCAGCCAGTCAGGAATTATTGACTATGGCTACACCTTC